A single sample gave rise to the 13 T cell receptor beta chains below, sequenced in a study of blood T cells in healthy people across ages. Then a second PCR, running about 6 to 12 cycles, was carried out with a sample-barcoded 5' primer and a J-beta primer mix. TCRdb ran MiXCR on the 5' RACE reads and lists one entry per CDR3 protein. The repertoire holds about a million distinct CDR3 sequences, with roughly 51% as singletons. The sequencing input was blood. These receptors all stem from a woman aged 55-75 years in good health.

The rearrangement links TRBV10-3 to TRBJ1-2; no clear D gene. The CDR3 extends over 13 amino acids. Deletions cut 4 bases from V and 4 bases from J, with 10 bases between. Germline V gene sequence: CDR1 ENHRY, CDR2 SYGVKD. The CDR3 protein is CAISVEVGYGYTF. The CDR3 DNA is TGTGCCATCAGTGTTGAAGTTGGCTATGGCTACACCTTC.

J is TRBJ2-2 and V is TRBV11-2; TRBD1 matches at 7 bases. CDR3 length: 16 amino acids. Unmatched junction bases numbered 17, after V lost 11 bases and J lost 5 bases. Germline V CDR1 and CDR2: SGHAT, FQNNGV. The CDR3 DNA reads as TGTGCCGGCTACACCCAAAGACAGGGAAGGACCGGGGAGCTGTTTTTT. It codes for CAGYTQRQGRTGELFF.

This clonotype was counted between two and nine times. V and J are TRBV4-1 and TRBJ2-7; TRBD2 matches at 8 bases. V dropped 2 bases and J dropped 1; count of bases not matched to a gene: 4. Germline assignment: CDR1 MGHRA and CDR2 YSYEKL. This CDR3 contains 15 residues. The CDR3 loop reads CASSQYTSGSYEQYF. The CDR3 DNA reads as TGCGCCAGCAGCCAATATACTAGCGGATCCTACGAGCAGTACTTC.

A few counts support this clonotype. The rearrangement uses TRBV27 and TRBJ1-2, with unresolved D. Looked up from germline, CDR1 is MNHEY and CDR2 is SMNVEV (reference sequence). This CDR3 is 15 amino acids long. Trimming removed 7 bases from V and 4 bases from J, with 19 bases in between. This chain's CDR3 is CASKASSGYGYGYTF. CDR3 DNA sequence: TGTGCCAGCAAAGCATCCTCTGGGTATGGCTATGGCTACACCTTC.

The chain is built from TRBV11-2 and TRBJ1-5, with TRBD1 matching over 9 bases. The trim removed 1 base at V and 4 bases at J, leaving 5 bases unmatched. The germline gives CDR1 SGHAT, CDR2 FQNNGV. CDR3 length equals 16 residues. The CDR3 DNA reads as TGTGCCAGCAGCTTAGCGACAGGGGGTTTTAATCAGCCCCAGCATTTT. Encoded protein: CASSLATGGFNQPQHF.

Points on this clonotype: One end of the junction is discordant with germline, which a read error may explain. The chain's CDR3 is CVSSQARTSGIQETQYF. The CDR3 DNA reads as TGTGTCAGCAGCCAAGCAAGGACTAGCGGGATCCAAGAGACCCAGTACTTC. The chain is built from TRBV3-1 and TRBJ2-7; TRBD2 agrees at 12 bases. Gene TRBJ2-5 matches the end of the DNA better, so the J call may be wrong. The CDR3 is 17 amino acids. In germline, CDR1 is LGHDT, CDR2 YNNKEL (reference sequence).

The V call is TRBV11-2, the J call TRBJ2-4, with a weak D call TRBD2 (7 bases). Gene TRBJ2-7 matches the end of the DNA better, so the J call may be wrong. This CDR3 comprises 15 residues. Germline V lookup: CDR1 SGHAT, CDR2 FQNNGV. The CDR3 DNA reads as TGTGCCAGCAGCTTATTGGGGGGGCGCCTCTACGAGCAGTACTTC. It yields the protein CASSLLGGRLYEQYF.

This chain connects TRBV5-1 to TRBJ2-5; D gene uncertain. The closer fit of TRBJ2-7 to the DNA end suggests the J call may be wrong. The CDR3 spans 14 residues. Per germline, CDR1 SGHRS and CDR2 YFSETQ. The CDR3 DNA is TGCGCCAGCAGCTCTTTTACGGGTGGATACGAGCAGTACTTC. Translating it yields CASSSFTGGYEQYF.

The rearrangement uses TRBV7-8 and TRBJ2-5; TRBD2 matches at 13 bases. J was trimmed by 2 bases and V by 4 bases; bases with no gene match: 7. CDR3 length: 17 amino acids. Germline-derived CDR1 and CDR2 are SGHVS and FQNEAQ. The DNA for the CDR3 is TGTGCCAGCAGCTCCGTCCCGGGACTAGCGGGACAAGAGACCCAGTACTTC. Its protein product is CASSSVPGLAGQETQYF.

This clonotype was counted between two and nine times. Sequence at one end of the junction differs from germline and may be a read error. The CDR3 DNA is TGTGCCAGCAGTGACTCCTCTAATGAAAAACTGTTTTTT. This encodes CASSDSSNEKLFF. The chain couples TRBV6-2 or TRBV6-3 to TRBJ1-4; D not resolved. CDR1 is MNHEY, CDR2 SVGEGT, per germline. The length of the CDR3 is 13 residues.

V usage is TRBV5-1 and J usage is TRBJ2-3, with 8 bases fitting TRBD2. J lost 0 bases, V lost 1 base, and 4 bases had no gene match. CDR3 length equals 16 residues. The germline gives CDR1 SGHRS, CDR2 YFSETQ. The CDR3 here is CASSLRTSGSTDTQYF. For the CDR3, the DNA is TGCGCCAGCAGCTTGAGAACTAGCGGAAGCACAGATACGCAGTATTTT.

The chain joins TRBV7-2 to TRBJ2-2; D is possibly TRBD2 (5 bases). Germline V gene data show CDR1 as SGHTA and CDR2 as FQGNSA. The CDR3 spans 13 residues. Trimming pared 1 base from V and 16 bases from J, leaving 16 bases between. CDR3 nucleotides: TGTGCCAGCAGCTTAGACGGGCGGGCGATCCCGTTTTTT. This sequence encodes CASSLDGRAIPFF.

This chain joins TRBV29-1 and TRBJ2-3; a weak D match, TRBD1 (6 bases). This CDR3 is 16 amino acids long. V dropped 2 bases and J dropped 2 bases, with 17 bases sitting between them. The germline V gene has CDR1 SQVTM and CDR2 ANQGSEA. The chain's CDR3 is CSVEMDRLKYTDTQYF. The CDR3 nucleotides read TGCAGCGTTGAAATGGACAGACTAAAGTACACAGATACGCAGTATTTT.